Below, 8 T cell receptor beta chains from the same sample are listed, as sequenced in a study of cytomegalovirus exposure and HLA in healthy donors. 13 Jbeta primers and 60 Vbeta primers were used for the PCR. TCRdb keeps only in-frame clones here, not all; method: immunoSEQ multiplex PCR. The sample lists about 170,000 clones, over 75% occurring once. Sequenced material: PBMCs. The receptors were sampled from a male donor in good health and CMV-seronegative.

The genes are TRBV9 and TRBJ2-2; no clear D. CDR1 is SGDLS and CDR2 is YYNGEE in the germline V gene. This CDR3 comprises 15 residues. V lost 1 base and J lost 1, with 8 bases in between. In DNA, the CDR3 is TGTGCCAGCAGCGTAAATCCGGGGAACACCGGGGAGCTGTTTTTT. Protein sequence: CASSVNPGNTGELFF. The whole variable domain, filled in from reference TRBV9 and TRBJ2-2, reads DSGVTQTPKHLITATGQRVTLRCSPRSGDLSVYWYQQSLDQGLQFLIQYYNGEERAKGNILERFSAQQFPDLHSELNLSSLELGDSALYFCASSVNPGNTGELFFGEGSRLTVL.

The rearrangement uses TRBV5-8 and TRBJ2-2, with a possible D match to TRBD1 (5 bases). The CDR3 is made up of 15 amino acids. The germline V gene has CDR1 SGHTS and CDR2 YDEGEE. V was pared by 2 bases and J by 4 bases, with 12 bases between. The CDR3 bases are TGTGCCAGCAGCTTTTCCACGACAGTCACCGGGGAGCTGTTTTTT. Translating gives CASSFSTTVTGELFF.

The CDR3 reads CASSLQTATNEKLFF. CDR3 coding DNA: TGTGCCAGCAGCTTACAGACAGCAACTAATGAAAAACTGTTTTTT. The chain has TRBV7-2 and TRBJ1-4; TRBD1 is a possible D gene (5 bases). The germline CDR1 and CDR2 sequences are SGHTA and FQGNSA. The CDR3 covers 15 residues. The V gene lost 2 bases and the J gene lost 0 bases, with 7 bases spanning the gap.

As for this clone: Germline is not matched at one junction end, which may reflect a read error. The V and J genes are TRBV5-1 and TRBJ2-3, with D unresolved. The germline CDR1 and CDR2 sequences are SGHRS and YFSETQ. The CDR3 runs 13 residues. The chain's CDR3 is CASGFSSADTQYF. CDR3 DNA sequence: TGCGCCAGCGGCTTTTCCTCGGCAGATACGCAGTATTTT.

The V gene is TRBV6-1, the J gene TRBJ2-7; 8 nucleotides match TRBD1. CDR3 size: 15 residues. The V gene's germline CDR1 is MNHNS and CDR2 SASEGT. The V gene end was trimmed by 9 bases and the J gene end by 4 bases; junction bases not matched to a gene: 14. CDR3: CASWTGSTRTYEQYF. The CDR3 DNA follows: TGTGCCAGTTGGACAGGGAGTACGCGGACGTACGAGCAGTACTTC.

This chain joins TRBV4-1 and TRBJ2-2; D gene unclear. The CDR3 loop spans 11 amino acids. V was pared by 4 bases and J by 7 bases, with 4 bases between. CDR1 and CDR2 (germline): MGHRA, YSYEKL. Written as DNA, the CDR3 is TGCGCCAGCAGCCTCTTCGGGGAGCTGTTTTTT. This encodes CASSLFGELFF.

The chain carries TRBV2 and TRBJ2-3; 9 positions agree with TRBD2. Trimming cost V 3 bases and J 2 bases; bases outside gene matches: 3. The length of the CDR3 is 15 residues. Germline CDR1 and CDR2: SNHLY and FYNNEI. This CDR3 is CASSDQRGVTDTQYF. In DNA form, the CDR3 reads TGTGCCAGCAGTGACCAGCGGGGGGTCACAGATACGCAGTATTTT.

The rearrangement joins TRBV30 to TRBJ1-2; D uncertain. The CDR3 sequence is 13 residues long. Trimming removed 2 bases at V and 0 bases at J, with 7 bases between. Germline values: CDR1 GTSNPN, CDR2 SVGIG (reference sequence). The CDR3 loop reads CAWSSTPNYGYTF. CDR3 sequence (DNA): TGTGCCTGGAGTTCGACACCTAACTATGGCTACACCTTC. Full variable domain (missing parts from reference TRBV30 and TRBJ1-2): SQTIHQWPATLVQPVGSPLSLECTVEGTSNPNLYWYRQAAGRGLQLLFYSVGIGQISSEVPQNLSASRPQDRQFILSSKKLLLSDSGFYLCAWSSTPNYGYTFGSGTRLTVV.